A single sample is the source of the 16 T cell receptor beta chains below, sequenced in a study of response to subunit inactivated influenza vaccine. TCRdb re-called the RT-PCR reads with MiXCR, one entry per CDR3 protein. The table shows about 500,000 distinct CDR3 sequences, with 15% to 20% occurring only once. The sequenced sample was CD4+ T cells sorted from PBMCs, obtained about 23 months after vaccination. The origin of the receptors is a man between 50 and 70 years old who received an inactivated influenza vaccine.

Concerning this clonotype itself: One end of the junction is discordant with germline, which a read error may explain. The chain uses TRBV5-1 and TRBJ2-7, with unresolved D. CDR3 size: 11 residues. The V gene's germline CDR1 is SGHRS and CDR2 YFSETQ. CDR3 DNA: TGCGCCATCAGCTCAGAATACGAGCAGTACTTC. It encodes CAISSEYEQYF.

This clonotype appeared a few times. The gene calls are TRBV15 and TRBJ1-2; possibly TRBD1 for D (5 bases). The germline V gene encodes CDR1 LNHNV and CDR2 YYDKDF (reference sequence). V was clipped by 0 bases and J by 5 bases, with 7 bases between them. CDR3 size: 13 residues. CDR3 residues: CATSRDGGYGYTF. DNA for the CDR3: TGTGCCACCAGCAGAGATGGGGGATATGGCTACACCTTC.

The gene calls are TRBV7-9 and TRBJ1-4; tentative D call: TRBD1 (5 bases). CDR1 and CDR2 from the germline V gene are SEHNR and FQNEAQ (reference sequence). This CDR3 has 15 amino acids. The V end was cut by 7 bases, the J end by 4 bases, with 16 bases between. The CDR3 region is CASTLGAANNEKLFF. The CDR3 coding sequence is TGTGCCAGCACCCTCGGGGCAGCGAATAATGAAAAACTGTTTTTT.

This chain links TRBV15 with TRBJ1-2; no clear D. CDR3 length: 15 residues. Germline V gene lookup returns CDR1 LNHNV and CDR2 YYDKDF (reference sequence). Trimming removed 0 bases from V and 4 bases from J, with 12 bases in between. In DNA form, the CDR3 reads TGTGCCACCAGCAGAGATCGAGTGACAACCTATGGCTACACCTTC. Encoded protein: CATSRDRVTTYGYTF.

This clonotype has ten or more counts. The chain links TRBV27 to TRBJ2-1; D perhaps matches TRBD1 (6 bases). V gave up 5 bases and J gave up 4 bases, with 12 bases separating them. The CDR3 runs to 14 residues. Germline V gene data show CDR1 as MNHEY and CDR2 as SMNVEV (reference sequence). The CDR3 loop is CASSRPGTYNEQFF. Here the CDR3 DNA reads TGTGCCAGCAGTAGACCCGGGACATACAATGAGCAGTTCTTC.

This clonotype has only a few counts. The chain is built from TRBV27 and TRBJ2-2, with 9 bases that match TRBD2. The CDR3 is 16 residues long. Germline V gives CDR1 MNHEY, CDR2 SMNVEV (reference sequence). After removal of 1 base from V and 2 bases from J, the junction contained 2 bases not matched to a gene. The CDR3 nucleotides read TGTGCCAGCAGTTTATATAGCGGGAGCAACACCGGGGAGCTGTTTTTT. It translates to CASSLYSGSNTGELFF.

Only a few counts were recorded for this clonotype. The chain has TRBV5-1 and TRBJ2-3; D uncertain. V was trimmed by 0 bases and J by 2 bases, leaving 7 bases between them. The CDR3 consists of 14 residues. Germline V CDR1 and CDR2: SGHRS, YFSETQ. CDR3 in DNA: TGCGCCAGCAGCTTGGAGAGACCCACAGATACGCAGTATTTT. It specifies CASSLERPTDTQYF. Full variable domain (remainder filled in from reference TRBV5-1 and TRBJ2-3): KAGVTQTPRYLIKTRGQQVTLSCSPISGHRSVSWYQQTPGQGLQFLFEYFSETQRNKGNFPGRFSGRQFSNSRSEMNVSTLELGDSALYLCASSLERPTDTQYFGPGTRLTVL.

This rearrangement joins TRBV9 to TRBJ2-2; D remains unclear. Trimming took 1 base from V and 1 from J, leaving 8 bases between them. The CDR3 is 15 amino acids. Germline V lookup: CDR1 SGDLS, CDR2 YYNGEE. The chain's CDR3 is CASSVSHGNTGELFF. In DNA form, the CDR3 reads TGTGCCAGCAGCGTAAGTCACGGGAACACCGGGGAGCTGTTTTTT.

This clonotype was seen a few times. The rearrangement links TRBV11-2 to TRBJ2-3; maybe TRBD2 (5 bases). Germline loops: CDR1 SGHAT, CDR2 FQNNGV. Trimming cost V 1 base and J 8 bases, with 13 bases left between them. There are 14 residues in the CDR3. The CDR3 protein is CASSLVGSGGTQYF. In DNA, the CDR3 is TGTGCCAGCAGCTTAGTAGGGTCAGGAGGTACGCAGTATTTT.

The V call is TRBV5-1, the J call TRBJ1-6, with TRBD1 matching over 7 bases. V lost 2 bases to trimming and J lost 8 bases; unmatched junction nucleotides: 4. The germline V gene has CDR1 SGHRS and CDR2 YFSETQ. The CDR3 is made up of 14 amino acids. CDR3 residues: CASSLQGRDSPLHF. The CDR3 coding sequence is TGCGCCAGCAGCTTACAGGGGAGAGATTCACCCCTCCACTTT.

CDR3 protein: CASSPRDITGELFF. The CDR3 DNA follows: TGTGCCAGCAGCCCCCGGGACATAACCGGGGAGCTGTTTTTT. This rearrangement joins TRBV5-5 to TRBJ2-2, with D possibly matching TRBD1 (6 bases). Germline CDR1 reads SGHKS; CDR2 reads YYEKEE (reference sequence). CDR3 length: 14 residues. V lost 4 bases and J 5 bases, leaving 12 bases between the germline ends.

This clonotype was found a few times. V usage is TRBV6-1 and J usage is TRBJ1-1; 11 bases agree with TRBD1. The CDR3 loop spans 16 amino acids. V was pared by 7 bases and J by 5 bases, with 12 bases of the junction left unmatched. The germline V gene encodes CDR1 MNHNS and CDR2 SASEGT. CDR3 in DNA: TGTGCCAGCATTCCTGGACAGGGGGCTTGGTGGACTGAAGCTTTCTTT. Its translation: CASIPGQGAWWTEAFF.

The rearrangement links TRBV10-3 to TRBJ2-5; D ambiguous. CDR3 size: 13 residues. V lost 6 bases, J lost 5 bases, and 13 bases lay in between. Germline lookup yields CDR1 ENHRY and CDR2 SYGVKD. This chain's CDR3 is CAIRDGKWETQYF. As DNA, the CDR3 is TGTGCCATCAGGGACGGCAAGTGGGAGACCCAGTACTTC.

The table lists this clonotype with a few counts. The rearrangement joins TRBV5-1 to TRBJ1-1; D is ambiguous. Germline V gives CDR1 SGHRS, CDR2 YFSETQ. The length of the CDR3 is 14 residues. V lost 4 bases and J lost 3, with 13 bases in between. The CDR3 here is CASSENAWDTEAFF. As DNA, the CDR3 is TGCGCCAGCAGCGAAAATGCCTGGGACACTGAAGCTTTCTTT.

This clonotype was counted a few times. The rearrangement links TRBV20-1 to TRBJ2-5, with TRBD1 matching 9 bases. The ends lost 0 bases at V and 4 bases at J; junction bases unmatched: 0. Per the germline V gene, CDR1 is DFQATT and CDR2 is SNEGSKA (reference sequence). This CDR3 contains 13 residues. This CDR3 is CSAREGQGETQYF. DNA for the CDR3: TGCAGTGCTAGAGAGGGACAGGGAGAGACCCAGTACTTC.

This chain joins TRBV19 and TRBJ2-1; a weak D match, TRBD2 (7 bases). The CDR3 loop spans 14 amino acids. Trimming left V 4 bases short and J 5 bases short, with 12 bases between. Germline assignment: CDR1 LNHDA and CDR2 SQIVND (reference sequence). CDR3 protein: CASSSGGLNNEQFF. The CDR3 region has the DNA TGTGCCAGTAGTAGCGGGGGCCTGAACAATGAGCAGTTCTTC.